This TCR beta chain came from a study of shared clonotypes between healthy human individuals. Each donor was a Caucasian adult residing in Nashville, Tennessee. Researchers partitioned CD4+ cells into CD45RA+ naive and CD45RA-negative memory subsets. General study results and limits: Sequencing of the sorted subsets was shown by rarefaction to be incomplete despite large depth.

A remark on this clone: The antigen is undetermined.

Sequenced by immunoSEQ multiplex PCR; TCRdb stores in-frame clones only, minus some. The sample carries millions of clones, approximately 95% recorded once. Per the germline V gene, CDR1 is MNHEY and CDR2 is SVGAGI. The CDR3 consists of 11 residues. V lost 2 bases and J lost 9, with 5 bases in between. The sequenced sample was naive CD4+ T cells sorted from blood. The subset was: CD45RA+ positively selected. The chain recombines TRBV6-5 with TRBJ2-1; no clear D gene. This sequence originates from a man aged 18-30 years in good health. The CDR3 reads CASSYRFEQFF. CDR3 bases: TGTGCCAGCAGTTACCGGTTTGAGCAGTTCTTC.